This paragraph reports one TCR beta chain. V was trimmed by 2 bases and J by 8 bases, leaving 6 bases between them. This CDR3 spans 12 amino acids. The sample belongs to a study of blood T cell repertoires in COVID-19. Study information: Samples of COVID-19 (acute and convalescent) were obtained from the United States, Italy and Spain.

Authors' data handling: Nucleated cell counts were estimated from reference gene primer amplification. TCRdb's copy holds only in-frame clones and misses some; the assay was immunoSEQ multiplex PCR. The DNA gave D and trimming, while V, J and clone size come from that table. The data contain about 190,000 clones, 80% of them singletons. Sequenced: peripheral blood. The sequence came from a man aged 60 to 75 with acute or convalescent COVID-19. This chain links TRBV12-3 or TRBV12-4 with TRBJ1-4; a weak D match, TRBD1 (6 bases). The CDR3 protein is CASSLTGEKLFF. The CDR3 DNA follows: TGTGCCAGCAGTTTAACAGGGGAAAAACTGTTTTTT.